This is a list of T cell receptor beta chains from one sample in a study of T-cell reconstitution after alpha-beta-depleted transplantation in children. One entry per CDR3 protein results from TCRdb running MiXCR on the PCR reads. The table has roughly 240,000 distinct CDR3 sequences, less than 9% seen once; the top ten hold nearly 6.5%. The starting material was PBMCs, mostly from graft donor cells, obtained 180 days after TCRalphabeta/CD19-depleted stem cell transplant. All receptors derive from a male patient younger than 18 who had a stem cell transplant for acute lymphoblastic leukemia, so the T cells may come from the graft donor. Both conserved end residues are part of each CDR3. Fields, in order: D gene, J gene, V gene, clone size, CDR3 DNA, CDR3 protein. D genes are given only for firm matches. The listing skips clone size in some rows; elsewhere it reads once, few, many or a size class.

D: TRBD1; J: TRBJ2-5; V: TRBV6-5; size: many; DNA: TGTGCCAGCAGCCGCACCCGGACAGGATGGACAACCCAGTACTTC; CDR3: CASSRTRTGWTTQYF
D: TRBD2; J: TRBJ2-7; V: TRBV28; size: many; DNA: TGTGCCAGCACCAATAGCGGGAGTTTTTACGAGCAGTACTTC; CDR3: CASTNSGSFYEQYF
D: NA; J: TRBJ1-5; V: TRBV20-1; size: many; DNA: TGCAGTGCTAGGACAGCTACTTATAGCAATCAGCCCCAGCATTTT; CDR3: CSARTATYSNQPQHF
D: TRBD2; J: TRBJ2-5; V: TRBV20-1; size: few; DNA: TGCAGTGCTAGGAGGACTAGCGGTCAAGAGACCCAGTACTTC; CDR3: CSARRTSGQETQYF
D: NA; J: TRBJ1-5; V: TRBV7-8; size: many; DNA: TGTGCCAGCAGCTTAGAGGGCAGCCTGAGCAATCAGCCCCAGCATTTT; CDR3: CASSLEGSLSNQPQHF
D: NA; J: TRBJ1-4; V: TRBV10-2; size: many; DNA: TGCGCCAGCAGTGAGTCCGGGACGCAAGCAACTAATGAAAAACTGTTTTTT; CDR3: CASSESGTQATNEKLFF
D: TRBD1; J: TRBJ1-1; V: TRBV12-3/TRBV12-4; size: NA; DNA: TGTGCCAGCAGACGACAGGGGGCGGGGAACACTGAAGCTTTCTTT; CDR3: CASRRQGAGNTEAFF
D: NA; J: TRBJ1-6; V: TRBV12-3/TRBV12-4; size: many; DNA: TGTGCCAGCAGTCAGGACCTTAATTCACCCCTCCACTTT; CDR3: CASSQDLNSPLHF
D: NA; J: TRBJ2-7; V: TRBV25-1; size: many; DNA: TGTGCCAGCAGTGAATATGCAGGGGAGTACGAGCAGTACTTC; CDR3: CASSEYAGEYEQYF
D: NA; J: TRBJ2-7; V: TRBV7-2; size: many; DNA: TGTGCCAGCAGCTCCGGGCCTCTGCGGCAGTACTTC; CDR3: CASSSGPLRQYF
D: TRBD1; J: TRBJ2-7; V: TRBV6-1; size: NA; DNA: TGTGCCAGCAGTGAGCGGGACAGGGCCAACGAGCAGTACTTC; CDR3: CASSERDRANEQYF
D: TRBD2; J: TRBJ2-1; V: TRBV18; size: NA; DNA: TGTGCCAGCTCACCGGGACTAGCGGGGAACAATGAGCAGTTCTTC; CDR3: CASSPGLAGNNEQFF
D: NA; J: TRBJ2-5; V: TRBV27; size: many; DNA: TGTGCCAGCAGTTTGACAGTCTGGGAGACCCAGTACTTC; CDR3: CASSLTVWETQYF
D: NA; J: TRBJ2-7; V: TRBV12-3/TRBV12-4; size: many; DNA: TGTGCCAGCAGTTTAGGAAGGAAAGCGGGCGAGCAGTACTTC; CDR3: CASSLGRKAGEQYF
D: TRBD1; J: TRBJ2-7; V: TRBV20-1; size: many; DNA: TGCAGTGCTAACCCGATGGACAGGGGTAGAGCCTACGAGCAGTACTTC; CDR3: CSANPMDRGRAYEQYF
D: TRBD2; J: TRBJ2-2; V: TRBV27; size: many; DNA: TGTGCCAGCAGTTCCCCCCCTAGCGGGAGGGCCAGGAGGGAGCTGTTTTTT; CDR3: CASSSPPSGRARRELFF
D: TRBD2; J: TRBJ2-1; V: TRBV7-8; size: many; DNA: TGTGCCAGCAGCTTAGGACGCGGGAGTGGCAATGAGCAGTTCTTC; CDR3: CASSLGRGSGNEQFF
D: TRBD2; J: TRBJ2-7; V: TRBV20-1; size: many; DNA: TGCAGTGCTAGAGATCAGCGGGAGGGCCCCTACGAGCAGTACTTC; CDR3: CSARDQREGPYEQYF
D: NA; J: TRBJ1-1; V: TRBV18; size: few; DNA: TGTGCCAGCTCAGTAGACAGGAGCACTGAAGCTTTCTTT; CDR3: CASSVDRSTEAFF
D: TRBD1; J: TRBJ2-7; V: TRBV5-5; size: many; DNA: TGTGCCAGCACCGAGACAGGGGCCCACGAGCAGTACTTC; CDR3: CASTETGAHEQYF
D: TRBD2; J: TRBJ2-3; V: TRBV10-2; size: many; DNA: TGCGCCAGCGGGGGGCAAGCGGGAGTAGGTTCAGATACGCAGTATTTT; CDR3: CASGGQAGVGSDTQYF
D: TRBD1; J: TRBJ1-2; V: TRBV5-1; size: many; DNA: TGCGCCAGCAGCCCGGGACAGGGGATCTATGGCTACACCTTC; CDR3: CASSPGQGIYGYTF
D: NA; J: TRBJ1-2; V: TRBV29-1; size: many; DNA: TGCAGCGTTGAAATGGGAGGCGGATACTATGGCTACACCTTC; CDR3: CSVEMGGGYYGYTF
D: NA; J: TRBJ2-1; V: TRBV5-6; size: many; DNA: TGTGCCAGCAGCTTACCAGGGTTCTTTCAATCAAGGGAGCAGTTCTTC; CDR3: CASSLPGFFQSREQFF
D: TRBD2; J: TRBJ2-3; V: TRBV7-9; size: many; DNA: TGTGCCAGCAGCGACCGACTAGCGGGAGAAGGGGTTACGCAGTATTTT; CDR3: CASSDRLAGEGVTQYF
D: NA; J: TRBJ2-7; V: TRBV6-6; size: many; DNA: TGTGCCAGCAGTTTTTCTAGGTCTTACGAGCAGTACTTC; CDR3: CASSFSRSYEQYF
D: NA; J: TRBJ2-7; V: TRBV3-1; size: many; DNA: TGTGCCAGCAGCCAGCGATTCGGGCCGCCTCAGAGCGAGCAGTACTTC; CDR3: CASSQRFGPPQSEQYF
D: NA; J: TRBJ2-6; V: TRBV5-1; size: many; DNA: TGCGCCAGCAGCTCAAGATCTGATGGGGCCAACGTCCTGACTTTC; CDR3: CASSSRSDGANVLTF
D: NA; J: TRBJ1-2; V: TRBV5-1; size: many; DNA: TGCGCCAGCCTACACTTGACGTCCTATGGCTACACCTTC; CDR3: CASLHLTSYGYTF
D: NA; J: TRBJ2-6; V: TRBV6-2/TRBV6-3; size: many; DNA: TGTGCCAGCAGCCCTAATTTAAGTGTAGCTGGGGCCAACGTCCTGACTTTC; CDR3: CASSPNLSVAGANVLTF
D: TRBD2; J: TRBJ2-5; V: TRBV28; size: many; DNA: TGTGCCAGCAGTCCGCCGGGACTAGCGGTCCCTGGGCCTCAAGAGACCCAGTACTTC; CDR3: CASSPPGLAVPGPQETQYF
D: TRBD1; J: TRBJ2-1; V: TRBV15; size: many; DNA: TGTGCCACCAGCAGATACCGGACAGGGAGAGGACTCTACAATGAGCAGTTCTTC; CDR3: CATSRYRTGRGLYNEQFF